Shown below are 18 T cell receptor beta chains from a single sample sequenced in a study of shared clonotypes between healthy human individuals (TCRdb year 2020). CD8 naive samples were obtained by positive selection for CCR7 among CD45RO-negative cells, yielding a CD45RA+CCR7+ population from which TemRA cells were excluded. The library was generated by the immunoSEQ multiplex PCR assay. Held by TCRdb, this immuneACCESS table contains in-frame sequences only and omits some clones. Under half of the omission traces to an unresolved V gene where checked; the cause of the rest is unknown. Within this sample are about 1,800,000 clones, with roughly 94% of them counted one time only. Jointly, the top ten make up approximately 1% of the sample. Sequencing was done on a sample of naive CD8+ T cells sorted from blood. This specimen's cell subset or site label, per the study, means: CD45RA+CCR7+. The source of these receptors is a man aged 18-30 years in good health.

The chain is built from TRBV4-1 and TRBJ2-3; no clear D. Germline V gives CDR1 MGHRA, CDR2 YSYEKL. V lost 3 bases to trimming and J lost 3 bases, with 13 bases between them. CDR3 length equals 15 residues. As DNA, the CDR3 is TGCGCCAGCAGCCAGTATCCAAGGACGACAGATACGCAGTATTTT. Its translation: CASSQYPRTTDTQYF.

The chain joins TRBV6-5 to TRBJ1-1; no definite D call. The CDR3 is 13 amino acids. In germline, CDR1 is MNHEY, CDR2 SVGAGI. The V gene lost 3 bases and the J gene lost 7 bases, with 12 bases spanning the gap. CDR3 region: CASSYSDGSEAFF. CDR3 nucleotide sequence: TGTGCCAGCAGTTATTCCGATGGCAGTGAAGCTTTCTTT.

The chain uses TRBV4-1 and TRBJ2-7; tentative D call: TRBD1 (6 bases). The CDR3 is made up of 14 amino acids. Deletions cut 4 bases from V and 2 bases from J, with 12 bases between. CDR1 and CDR2 (germline): MGHRA, YSYEKL. The DNA of the CDR3 is TGCGCCAGCAGCCTGGGGGCCCTTACCTACGAGCAGTACTTC. Encoded protein: CASSLGALTYEQYF.

The chain recombines TRBV4-1 with TRBJ2-7; TRBD2 might be the D (7 bases). Germline CDR1 is MGHRA and CDR2 is YSYEKL. The CDR3 consists of 15 residues. V lost 0 bases and J lost 4, with 13 bases in between. CDR3 amino acids: CASSQEGGAWYEQYF. CDR3 coding DNA: TGCGCCAGCAGCCAAGAGGGGGGGGCTTGGTACGAGCAGTACTTC.

With respect to this clone: The same CDR3 can be traced to other DNA sequences in this sample. This chain joins TRBV9 and TRBJ2-3; 8 bases are a match to TRBD1. The germline V gene has CDR1 SGDLS and CDR2 YYNGEE. The CDR3 spans 15 residues. J gave up 3 bases and V 0 bases, and 3 bases lay outside the gene matches. The CDR3 DNA follows: TGTGCCAGCAGCGTAGGTACAGGGGGGACAGATACGCAGTATTTT. It translates to CASSVGTGGTDTQYF.

The J gene is TRBJ2-3, the V gene TRBV11-2; 9 bases are a match to TRBD1. In germline, CDR1 is SGHAT, CDR2 FQNNGV. There are 16 residues in the CDR3. Unmatched junction bases numbered 9, after V lost 5 bases and J lost 3 bases. CDR3 in DNA: TGTGCCAGCAGCCCGCGACAGGGGGAAGGGACAGATACGCAGTATTTT. It encodes CASSPRQGEGTDTQYF.

The gene calls are TRBV5-8 and TRBJ2-4; TRBD1 aligns across 8 bases. The germline V gene encodes CDR1 SGHTS and CDR2 YDEGEE. The CDR3 has 14 residues. After removal of 4 bases from V and 8 bases from J, the junction contained 8 bases not matched to a gene. CDR3 sequence reads: CASSLGQGRDIQYF. The CDR3 coding sequence is TGTGCCAGCAGCCTCGGACAGGGTCGTGACATTCAGTACTTC. Supplemented by reference TRBV5-8 and TRBJ2-4, the full variable domain reads EAGVTQSPTHLIKTRGQQATLRCSPISGHTSVYWYQQALGLGLQFLLWYDEGEERNRGNFPPRFSGRQFPNYSSELNVNALELEDSALYLCASSLGQGRDIQYFGAGTRLSVL.

The chain links TRBV13 to TRBJ2-1, with 7 bases aligning to TRBD2. The CDR3 length is 13 residues. Germline-derived CDR1 and CDR2 are PRHDT and FYEKMQ (reference sequence). V shed 4 bases and J 8 bases; nucleotides not matched to a gene: 5. CDR3 DNA sequence: TGTGCCAGCAGCTCCGTGGGAGGGGATGAGCAGTTCTTC. Translation: CASSSVGGDEQFF.

Comment on this clone: The sample holds other DNA sequences that translate to the same CDR3. This sequence joins TRBV30 and TRBJ1-2, with a tentative D call TRBD1 (5 bases). The V end lost 0 bases, the J end lost 6 bases, and 8 bases lay between the germline ends. Germline assignment: CDR1 GTSNPN and CDR2 SVGIG (reference sequence). The CDR3 loop spans 12 amino acids. CDR3: CAWSVLGDGYTF. CDR3 bases: TGTGCCTGGAGTGTACTAGGGGATGGCTACACCTTC.

The rearrangement uses TRBV5-4 and TRBJ2-1; no clear D gene. V was clipped by 2 bases and J by 8 bases, with 8 bases between them. Germline V gene data show CDR1 as SGHNT and CDR2 as YYREEE (reference sequence). The CDR3 is 12 residues long. The CDR3 DNA reads as TGTGCCAGCAGCTTTGGGCTGGATGAGCAGTTCTTC. Protein: CASSFGLDEQFF.

J is TRBJ2-7 and V is TRBV5-4, with 9 bases fitting TRBD1. The germline CDR1 and CDR2 sequences are SGHNT and YYREEE (reference sequence). J lost 3 bases, V lost 2 bases, and 6 bases had no gene match. This CDR3 region has 15 residues. DNA for the CDR3: TGTGCCAGCAGCTTTCCGGGACAGGGTTTCTACGAGCAGTACTTC. This translates into CASSFPGQGFYEQYF.

The chain couples TRBV6-1 to TRBJ1-1; 9 nucleotides agree with TRBD1. Germline V lookup: CDR1 MNHNS, CDR2 SASEGT. After removal of 2 bases from V and 0 bases from J, the junction contained 7 bases not matched to a gene. CDR3 length: 17 amino acids. CDR3 sequence (DNA): TGTGCCAGCAGTGAATTCCACGGACAGGGGATGAACACTGAAGCTTTCTTT. It codes for CASSEFHGQGMNTEAFF.

The chain is built from TRBV4-1 and TRBJ2-7; D might be TRBD2 (5 bases). Germline V CDR1 and CDR2: MGHRA, YSYEKL. CDR3 length: 15 residues. The V gene lost 2 bases and the J gene lost 1 base, with 12 bases spanning the gap. The CDR3 nucleotides are TGCGCCAGCAGCCAACTCCTCGGACTTTCCTACGAGCAGTACTTC. Amino acids: CASSQLLGLSYEQYF.

This chain uses TRBV2 with TRBJ1-4; TRBD1 agrees at 8 bases. Germline V gene data show CDR1 as SNHLY and CDR2 as FYNNEI. The CDR3 is 14 residues long. V lost 8 bases, J lost 0 bases, and 2 bases stayed unmatched. The CDR3, as DNA: TGTGCCAGCGGACAGGGACCAACTAATGAAAAACTGTTTTTT. Its protein product is CASGQGPTNEKLFF.

The chain combines TRBV9 with TRBJ1-4; 9 bases fit TRBD1. Germline V gene lookup returns CDR1 SGDLS and CDR2 YYNGEE. The CDR3 sequence is 17 residues long. The V segment lost 2 bases and the J segment 7 bases; nucleotides outside the gene matches: 12. The CDR3 sequence: CASSVNPKTGGAEKLFF. The CDR3 bases are TGTGCCAGCAGCGTTAACCCAAAGACAGGGGGTGCTGAAAAACTGTTTTTT.

The chain carries TRBV5-6 and TRBJ1-2, with 7 bases identical to TRBD1. This CDR3 has 14 residues. Germline trimming cut 4 bases from V and 4 bases from J; bases unmatched to any gene: 7. The germline CDR1 and CDR2 sequences are SGHDT and YYEEEE. CDR3 loop: CASSPGQSIYGYTF. CDR3 coding DNA: TGTGCCAGCAGCCCGGGACAGAGTATCTATGGCTACACCTTC.

The V and J genes are TRBV6-5 and TRBJ2-7; unclear D gene. The CDR3 totals 12 residues. Germline V CDR1 and CDR2: MNHEY, SVGAGI. V shed 5 bases and J shed 4 bases, with 9 bases lying between them. The CDR3 DNA sequence: TGTGCCAGCAGTCCCGTAAGGTACGAGCAGTACTTC. Its translation: CASSPVRYEQYF.

Comment on this clone: This specimen includes other DNA sequences encoding the same CDR3. J is TRBJ2-7 and V is TRBV27, with TRBD2 as a possible D gene (7 bases). Germline assignment: CDR1 MNHEY and CDR2 SMNVEV (reference sequence). Trimming left V 5 bases short and J 3 bases short, with 11 bases between. This CDR3 contains 13 residues. The CDR3 DNA is TGTGCCAGCAGTCCGGGGGGCGGCTACGAGCAGTACTTC. This translates into CASSPGGGYEQYF.